This T cell receptor beta chain was obtained from a study of neurological immune-mediated disorders. The sample holds many counts of this clonotype. The cDNA was synthesized by 5'RACE incorporating 10-nucleotide random UMIs. Per sequencing run, 15-18 subjects together gave over 170 million TCR-beta sequences. MiXCR, applied by TCRdb to the 5' RACE reads, yields one record per CDR3 protein. The sample has 35,000 to 50,000 distinct CDR3 sequences, 2.5% seen once. After removal of 0 bases from V and 5 bases from J, the junction contained 6 bases not matched to a gene. The CDR3 contains 15 residues. CDR1 and CDR2 (germline): SGHRS, YFSETQ.

The sample was PBMCs. This TCR came from a man aged 45-60 years with multiple sclerosis. The chain uses TRBV5-1 and TRBJ1-1; 8 bases line up with TRBD1. Here the CDR3 reads CASSLAGQGETEAFF. The CDR3 coding sequence is TGCGCCAGCAGCTTGGCCGGACAGGGAGAGACTGAAGCTTTCTTT.